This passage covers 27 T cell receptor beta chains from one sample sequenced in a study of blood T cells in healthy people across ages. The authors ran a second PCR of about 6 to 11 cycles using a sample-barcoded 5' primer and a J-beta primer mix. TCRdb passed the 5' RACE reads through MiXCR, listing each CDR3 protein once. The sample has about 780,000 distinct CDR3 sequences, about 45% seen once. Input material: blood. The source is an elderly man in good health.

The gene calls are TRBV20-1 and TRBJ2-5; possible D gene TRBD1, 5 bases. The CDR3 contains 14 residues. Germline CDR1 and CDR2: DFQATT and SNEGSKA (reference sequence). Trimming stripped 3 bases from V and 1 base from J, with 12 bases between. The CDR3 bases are TGCAGTGCTAGTTTTCCAGGGCGCCAAGAGACCCAGTACTTC. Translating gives CSASFPGRQETQYF.

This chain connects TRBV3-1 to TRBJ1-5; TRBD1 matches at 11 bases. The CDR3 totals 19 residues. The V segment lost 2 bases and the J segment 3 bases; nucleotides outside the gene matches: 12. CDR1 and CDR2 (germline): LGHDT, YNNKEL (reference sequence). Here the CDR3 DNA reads TGTGCCAGCAGCCAAAACCCCTACAGGACAGGGGGCTACAATCAGCCCCAGCATTTT. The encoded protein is CASSQNPYRTGGYNQPQHF. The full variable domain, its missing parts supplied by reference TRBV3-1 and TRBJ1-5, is DTAVSQTPKYLVTQMGNDKSIKCEQNLGHDTMYWYKQDSKKFLKIMFSYNNKELIINETVPNRFSPKSPDKAHLNLHINSLELGDSAVYFCASSQNPYRTGGYNQPQHFGDGTRLSIL.

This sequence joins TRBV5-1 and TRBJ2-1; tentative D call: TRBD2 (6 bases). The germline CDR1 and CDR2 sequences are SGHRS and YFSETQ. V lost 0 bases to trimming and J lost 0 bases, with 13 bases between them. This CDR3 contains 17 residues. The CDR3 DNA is TGCGCCAGCAGCTTGGAGGTCTGGGGAGGCTCCTACAATGAGCAGTTCTTC. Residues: CASSLEVWGGSYNEQFF.

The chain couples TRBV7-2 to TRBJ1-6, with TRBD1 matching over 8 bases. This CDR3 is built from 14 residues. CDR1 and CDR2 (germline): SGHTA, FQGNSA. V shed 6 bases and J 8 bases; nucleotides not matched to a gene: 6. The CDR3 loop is CASRQGQGYSPLHF. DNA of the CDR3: TGTGCCAGCAGACAAGGACAGGGTTATTCACCCCTCCACTTT.

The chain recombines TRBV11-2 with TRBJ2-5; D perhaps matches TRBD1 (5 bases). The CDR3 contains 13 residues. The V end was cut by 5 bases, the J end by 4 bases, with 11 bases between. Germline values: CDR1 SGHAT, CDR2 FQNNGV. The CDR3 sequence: CASSPGNLETQYF. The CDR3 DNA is TGTGCCAGCAGCCCAGGGAACCTAGAGACCCAGTACTTC. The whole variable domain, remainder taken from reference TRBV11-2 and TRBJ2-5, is EAGVAQSPRYKIIEKRQSVAFWCNPISGHATLYWYQQILGQGPKLLIQFQNNGVVDDSQLPKDRFSAERLKGVDSTLKIQPAKLEDSAVYLCASSPGNLETQYFGPGTRLLVL.

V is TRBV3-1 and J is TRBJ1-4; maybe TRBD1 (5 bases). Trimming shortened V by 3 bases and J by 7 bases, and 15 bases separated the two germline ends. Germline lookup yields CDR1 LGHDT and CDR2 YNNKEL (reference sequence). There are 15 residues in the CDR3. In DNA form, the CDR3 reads TGTGCCAGCAGCCACTCGGCGGAGGGGAGTGAAAAACTGTTTTTT. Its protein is CASSHSAEGSEKLFF.

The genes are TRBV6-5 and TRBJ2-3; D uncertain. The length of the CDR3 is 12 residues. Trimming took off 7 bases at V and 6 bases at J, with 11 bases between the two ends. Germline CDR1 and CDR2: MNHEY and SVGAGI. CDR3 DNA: TGTGCCAGCAATATAAACACGGATACGCAGTATTTT. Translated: CASNINTDTQYF.

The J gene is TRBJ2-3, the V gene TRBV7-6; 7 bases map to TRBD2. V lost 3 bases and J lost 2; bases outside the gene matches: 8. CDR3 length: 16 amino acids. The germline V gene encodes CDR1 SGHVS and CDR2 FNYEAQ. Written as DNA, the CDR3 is TGTGCCAGCAGCTTGAGGGGCGGGAGAATCACAGATACGCAGTATTTT. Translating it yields CASSLRGGRITDTQYF. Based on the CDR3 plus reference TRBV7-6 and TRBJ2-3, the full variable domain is GAGVSQSPRYKVTKRGQDVALRCDPISGHVSLYWYRQALGQGPEFLTYFNYEAQQDKSGLPNDRFSAERPEGSISTLTIQRTEQRDSAMYRCASSLRGGRITDTQYFGPGTRLTVL.

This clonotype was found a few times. CDR3 bases: TGCAGTGCCCCGGGACTAGCGGGCTTGAGAAGCACAGATACGCAGTATTTT. Encoded protein: CSAPGLAGLRSTDTQYF. This sequence joins TRBV20-1 and TRBJ2-3; 12 nucleotides match TRBD2. This CDR3 comprises 17 residues. V lost 6 bases and J lost 0; bases outside the gene matches: 10. Germline V CDR1 and CDR2: DFQATT, SNEGSKA (reference sequence).

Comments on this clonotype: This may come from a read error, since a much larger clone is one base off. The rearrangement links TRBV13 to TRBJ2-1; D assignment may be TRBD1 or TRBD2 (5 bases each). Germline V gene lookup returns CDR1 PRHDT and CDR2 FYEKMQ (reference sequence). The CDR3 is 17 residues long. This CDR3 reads CASSTSRDLSSCNEQFF. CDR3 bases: TGTGCCAGCAGCACGAGCCGGGACCTGAGCTCCTGCAATGAGCAGTTCTTC.

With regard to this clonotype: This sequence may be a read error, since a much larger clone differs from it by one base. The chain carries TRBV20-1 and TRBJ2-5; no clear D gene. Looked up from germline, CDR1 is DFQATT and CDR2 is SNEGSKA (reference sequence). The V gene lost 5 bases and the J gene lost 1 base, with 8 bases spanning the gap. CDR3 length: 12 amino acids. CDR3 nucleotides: TGCAGTGCTGAGCCGAGCCAAGAGACCCAGTACTTC. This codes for CSAEPSQETQYF.

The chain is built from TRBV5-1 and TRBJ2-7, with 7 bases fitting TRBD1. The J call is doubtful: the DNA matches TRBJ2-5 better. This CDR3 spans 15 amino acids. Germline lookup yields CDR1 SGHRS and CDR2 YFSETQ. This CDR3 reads CASSEMTGSAETQYF. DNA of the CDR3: TGCGCCAGCAGCGAAATGACAGGGTCGGCTGAGACCCAGTACTTC.

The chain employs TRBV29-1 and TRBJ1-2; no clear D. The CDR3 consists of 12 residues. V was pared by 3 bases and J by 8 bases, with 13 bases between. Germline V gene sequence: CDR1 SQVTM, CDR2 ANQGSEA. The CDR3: CSVDDGSEGYTF. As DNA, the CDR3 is TGCAGCGTTGATGACGGGAGTGAGGGCTACACCTTC. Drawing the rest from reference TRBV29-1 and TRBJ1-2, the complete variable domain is SAVISQKPSRDICQRGTSLTIQCQVDSQVTMMFWYRQQPGQSLTLIATANQGSEATYESGFVIDKFPISRPNLTFSTLTVSNMSPEDSSIYLCSVDDGSEGYTFGSGTRLTVV.

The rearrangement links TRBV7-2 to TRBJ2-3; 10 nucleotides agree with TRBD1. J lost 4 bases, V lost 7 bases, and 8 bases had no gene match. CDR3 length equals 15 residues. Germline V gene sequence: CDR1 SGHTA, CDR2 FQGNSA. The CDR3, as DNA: TGTGCCAGCAACCCGACAGGGGGCGCATCAGATACGCAGTATTTT. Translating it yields CASNPTGGASDTQYF. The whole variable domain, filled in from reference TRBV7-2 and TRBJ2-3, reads GAGVSQSPSNKVTEKGKDVELRCDPISGHTALYWYRQSLGQGLEFLIYFQGNSAPDKSGLPSDRFSAERTGGSVSTLTIQRTQQEDSAVYLCASNPTGGASDTQYFGPGTRLTVL.

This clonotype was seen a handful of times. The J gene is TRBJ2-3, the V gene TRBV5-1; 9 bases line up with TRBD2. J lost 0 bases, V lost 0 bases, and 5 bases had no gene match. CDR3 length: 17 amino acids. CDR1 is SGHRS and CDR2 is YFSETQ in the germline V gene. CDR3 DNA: TGCGCCAGCAGCTTGGTCGGTAGCGGGGGTAGCACAGATACGCAGTATTTT. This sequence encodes CASSLVGSGGSTDTQYF.

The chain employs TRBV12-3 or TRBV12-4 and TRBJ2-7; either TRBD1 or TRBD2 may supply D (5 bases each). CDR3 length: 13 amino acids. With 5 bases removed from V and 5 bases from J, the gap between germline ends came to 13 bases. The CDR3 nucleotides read TGTGCCAGCAGTCGAGGGGAGTCCAACGAGCAGTACTTC. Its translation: CASSRGESNEQYF.

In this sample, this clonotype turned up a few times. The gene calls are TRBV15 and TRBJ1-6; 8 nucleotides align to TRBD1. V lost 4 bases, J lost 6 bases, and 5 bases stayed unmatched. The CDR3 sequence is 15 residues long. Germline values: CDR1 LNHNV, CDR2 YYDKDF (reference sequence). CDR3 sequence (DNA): TGTGCCACCAGCATACGAACAGGGGGTAATTCACCCCTCCACTTT. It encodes CATSIRTGGNSPLHF.

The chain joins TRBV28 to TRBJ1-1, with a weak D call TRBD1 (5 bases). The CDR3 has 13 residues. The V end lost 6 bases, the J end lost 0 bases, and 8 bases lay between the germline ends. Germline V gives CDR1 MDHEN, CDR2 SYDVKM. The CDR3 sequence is CASRDKMNTEAFF. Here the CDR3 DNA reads TGTGCCAGCAGGGACAAAATGAACACTGAAGCTTTCTTT.

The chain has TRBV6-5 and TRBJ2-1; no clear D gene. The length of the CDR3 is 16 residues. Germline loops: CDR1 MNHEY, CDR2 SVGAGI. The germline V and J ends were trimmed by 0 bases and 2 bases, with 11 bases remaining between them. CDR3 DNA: TGTGCCAGCAGTTACTCTAGACGCGCTGCCTACAATGAGCAGTTCTTC. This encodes CASSYSRRAAYNEQFF.

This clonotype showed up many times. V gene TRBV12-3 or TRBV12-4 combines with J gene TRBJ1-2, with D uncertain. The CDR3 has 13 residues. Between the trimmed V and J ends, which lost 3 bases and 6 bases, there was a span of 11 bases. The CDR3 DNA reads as TGTGCCAGCAGTTTCCAGGAGGTCGATGGCTACACCTTC. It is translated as CASSFQEVDGYTF.

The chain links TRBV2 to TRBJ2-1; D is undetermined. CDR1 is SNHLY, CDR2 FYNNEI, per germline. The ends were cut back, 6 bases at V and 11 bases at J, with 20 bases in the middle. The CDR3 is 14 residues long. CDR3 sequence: CASSAGRAKDQQFF. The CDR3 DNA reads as TGTGCCAGCAGCGCCGGCCGGGCCAAAGATCAGCAGTTCTTC.

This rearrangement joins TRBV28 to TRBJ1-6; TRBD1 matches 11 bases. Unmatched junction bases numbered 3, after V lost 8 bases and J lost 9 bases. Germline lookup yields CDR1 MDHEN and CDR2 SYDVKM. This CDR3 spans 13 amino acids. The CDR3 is CASLGTGGSPLHF. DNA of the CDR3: TGTGCCAGCCTCGGGACAGGGGGTTCACCCCTCCACTTT.

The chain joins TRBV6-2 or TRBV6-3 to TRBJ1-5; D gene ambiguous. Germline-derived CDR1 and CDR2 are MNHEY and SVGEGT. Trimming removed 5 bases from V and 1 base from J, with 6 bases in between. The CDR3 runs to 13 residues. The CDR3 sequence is CASSVQSNQPQHF. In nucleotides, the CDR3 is TGTGCCAGCAGTGTCCAGAGCAATCAGCCCCAGCATTTT.

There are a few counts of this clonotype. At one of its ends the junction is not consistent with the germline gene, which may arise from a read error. The CDR3 DNA reads TGTGCCAGCAGGACCGGGACAGGGGCCGTCAATGGAAAACTGTTTTTT. Translation gives CASRTGTGAVNGKLFF. The rearrangement links TRBV12-3 or TRBV12-4 to TRBJ1-4; 10 bases fit TRBD1. This CDR3 is built from 16 residues.

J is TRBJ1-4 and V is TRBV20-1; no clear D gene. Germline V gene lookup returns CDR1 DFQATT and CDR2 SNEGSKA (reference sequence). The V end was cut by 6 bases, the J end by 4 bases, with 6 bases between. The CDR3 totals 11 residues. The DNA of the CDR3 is TGCAGTGCCGTTTTTAATGAAAAACTGTTTTTT. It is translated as CSAVFNEKLFF.

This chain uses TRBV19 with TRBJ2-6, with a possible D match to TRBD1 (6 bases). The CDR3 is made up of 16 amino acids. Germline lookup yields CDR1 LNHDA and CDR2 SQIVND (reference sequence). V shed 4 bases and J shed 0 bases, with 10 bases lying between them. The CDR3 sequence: CASSTGQNSGANVLTF. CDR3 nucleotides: TGTGCCAGTAGTACCGGACAGAACTCTGGGGCCAACGTCCTGACTTTC.

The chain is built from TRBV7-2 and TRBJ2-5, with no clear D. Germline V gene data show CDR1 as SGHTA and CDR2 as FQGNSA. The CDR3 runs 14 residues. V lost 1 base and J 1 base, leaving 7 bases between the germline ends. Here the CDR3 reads CASSLVGLQETQYF. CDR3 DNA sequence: TGTGCCAGCAGCTTAGTAGGCCTCCAAGAGACCCAGTACTTC.